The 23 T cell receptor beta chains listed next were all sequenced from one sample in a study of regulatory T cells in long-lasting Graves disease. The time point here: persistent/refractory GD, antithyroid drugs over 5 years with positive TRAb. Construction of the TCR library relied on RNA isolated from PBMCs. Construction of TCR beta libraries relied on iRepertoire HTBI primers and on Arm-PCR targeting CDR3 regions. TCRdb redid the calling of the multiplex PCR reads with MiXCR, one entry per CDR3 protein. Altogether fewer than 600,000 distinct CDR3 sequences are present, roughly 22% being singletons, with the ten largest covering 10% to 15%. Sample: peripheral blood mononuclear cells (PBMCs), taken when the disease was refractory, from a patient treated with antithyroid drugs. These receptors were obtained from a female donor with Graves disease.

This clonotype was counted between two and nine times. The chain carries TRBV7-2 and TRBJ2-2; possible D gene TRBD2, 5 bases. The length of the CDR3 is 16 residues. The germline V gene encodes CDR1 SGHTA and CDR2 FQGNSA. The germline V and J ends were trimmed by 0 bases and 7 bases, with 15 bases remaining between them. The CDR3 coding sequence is TGTGCCAGCAGCTTAGCGCTCGGTCTAGCCGGCGGGGAGCTGTTTTTT. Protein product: CASSLALGLAGGELFF. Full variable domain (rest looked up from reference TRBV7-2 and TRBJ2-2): GAGVSQSPSNKVTEKGKDVELRCDPISGHTALYWYRQSLGQGLEFLIYFQGNSAPDKSGLPSDRFSAERTGGSVSTLTIQRTQQEDSAVYLCASSLALGLAGGELFFGEGSRLTVL.

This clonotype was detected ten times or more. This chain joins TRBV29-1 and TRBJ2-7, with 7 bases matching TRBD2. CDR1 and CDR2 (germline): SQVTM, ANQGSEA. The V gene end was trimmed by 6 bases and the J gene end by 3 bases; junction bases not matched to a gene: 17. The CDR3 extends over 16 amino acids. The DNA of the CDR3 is TGCAGCGTGGGATCGGGACTATTAGGTGAGGGCTACGAGCAGTACTTC. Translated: CSVGSGLLGEGYEQYF.

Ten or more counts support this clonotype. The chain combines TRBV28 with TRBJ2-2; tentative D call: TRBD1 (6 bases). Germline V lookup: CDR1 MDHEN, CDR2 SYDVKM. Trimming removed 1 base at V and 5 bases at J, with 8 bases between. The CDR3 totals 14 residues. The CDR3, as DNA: TGTGCCAGCAGTTTATACAGGGTTACCGGGGAGCTGTTTTTT. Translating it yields CASSLYRVTGELFF.

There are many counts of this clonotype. CDR3: CASSHTTEETQYF. In DNA form, the CDR3 reads TGTGCCAGCAGCCACACGACAGAAGAGACCCAGTACTTC. The chain carries TRBV5-6 and TRBJ2-5, with D possibly TRBD1 on 5 matching bases. V shed 4 bases and J shed 3 bases, with 10 bases lying between them. The V gene's germline CDR1 is SGHDT and CDR2 YYEEEE. The CDR3 contains 13 residues.

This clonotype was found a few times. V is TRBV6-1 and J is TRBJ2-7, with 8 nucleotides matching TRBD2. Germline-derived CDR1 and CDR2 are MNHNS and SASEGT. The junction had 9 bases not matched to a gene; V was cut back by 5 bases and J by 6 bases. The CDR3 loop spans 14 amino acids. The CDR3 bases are TGTGCCAGCAGTAGAGCGGGAGAGTCTCGCGAGCAGTACTTC. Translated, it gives CASSRAGESREQYF.

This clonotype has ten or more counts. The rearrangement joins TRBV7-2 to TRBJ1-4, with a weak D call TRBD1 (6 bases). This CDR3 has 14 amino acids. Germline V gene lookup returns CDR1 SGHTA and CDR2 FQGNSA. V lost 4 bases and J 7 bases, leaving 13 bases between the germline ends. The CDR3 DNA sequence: TGTGCCAGCAGCTACGGGGGCGACGGTGAAAAACTGTTTTTT. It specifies CASSYGGDGEKLFF.

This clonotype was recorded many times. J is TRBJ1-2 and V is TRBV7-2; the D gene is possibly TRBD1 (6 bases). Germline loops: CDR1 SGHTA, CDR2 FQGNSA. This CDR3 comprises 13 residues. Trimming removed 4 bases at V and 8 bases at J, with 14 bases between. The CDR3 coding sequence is TGTGCCAGCAGCTCAGTGGGGGCAGGCGGCTACACCTTC. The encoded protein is CASSSVGAGGYTF.

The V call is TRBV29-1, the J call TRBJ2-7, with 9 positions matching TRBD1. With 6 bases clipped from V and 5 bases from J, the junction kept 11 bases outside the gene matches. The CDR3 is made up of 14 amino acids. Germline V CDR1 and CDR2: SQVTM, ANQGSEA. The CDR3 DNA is TGCAGCGTCTTCAATAAGAGGACAGGGGACGAGCAGTACTTC. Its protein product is CSVFNKRTGDEQYF.

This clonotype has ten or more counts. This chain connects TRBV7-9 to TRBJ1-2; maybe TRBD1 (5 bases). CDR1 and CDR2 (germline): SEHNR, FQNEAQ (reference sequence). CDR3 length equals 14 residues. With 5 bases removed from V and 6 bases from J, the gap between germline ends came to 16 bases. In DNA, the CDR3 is TGTGCCAGCAGCGTCCCCGGGGCGATCCATGGCTACACCTTC. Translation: CASSVPGAIHGYTF.

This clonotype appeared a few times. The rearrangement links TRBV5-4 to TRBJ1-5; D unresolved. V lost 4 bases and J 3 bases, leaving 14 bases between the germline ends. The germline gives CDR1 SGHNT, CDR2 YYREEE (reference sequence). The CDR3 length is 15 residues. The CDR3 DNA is TGTGCCAGCAGCGATAGCCCCCGTTACAATCAGCCCCAGCATTTT. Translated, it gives CASSDSPRYNQPQHF.

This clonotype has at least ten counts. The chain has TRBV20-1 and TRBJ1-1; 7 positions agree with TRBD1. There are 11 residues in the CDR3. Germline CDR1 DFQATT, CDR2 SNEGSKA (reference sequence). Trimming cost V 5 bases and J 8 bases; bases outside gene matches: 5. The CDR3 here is CSAPTGTEAFF. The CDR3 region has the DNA TGCAGTGCTCCGACAGGGACCGAAGCTTTCTTT.

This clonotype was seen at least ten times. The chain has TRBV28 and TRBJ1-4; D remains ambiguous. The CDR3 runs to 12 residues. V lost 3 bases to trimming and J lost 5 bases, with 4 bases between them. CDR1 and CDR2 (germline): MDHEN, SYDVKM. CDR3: CASSFMNEKLFF. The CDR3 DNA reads TGTGCCAGCAGTTTTATGAATGAAAAACTGTTTTTT.

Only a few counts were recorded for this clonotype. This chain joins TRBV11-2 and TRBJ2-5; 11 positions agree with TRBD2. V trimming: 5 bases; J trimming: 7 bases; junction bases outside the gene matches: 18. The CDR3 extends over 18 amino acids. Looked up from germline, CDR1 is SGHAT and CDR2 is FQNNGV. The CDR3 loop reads CASSVSGSSGLAGGTQYF. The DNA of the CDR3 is TGTGCCAGCAGCGTCTCCGGCTCTTCGGGGCTAGCGGGAGGGACCCAGTACTTC.

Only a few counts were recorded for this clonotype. The chain's CDR3 is CASTINHSEQFF. The CDR3, as DNA: TGTGCCAGCACCATCAATCATAGTGAGCAGTTCTTC. The chain is built from TRBV2 and TRBJ2-5, with D unresolved. The J call may be in error: the DNA end matches TRBJ2-1 better. CDR1 and CDR2 (germline): SNHLY, FYNNEI. The CDR3 extends over 12 amino acids.

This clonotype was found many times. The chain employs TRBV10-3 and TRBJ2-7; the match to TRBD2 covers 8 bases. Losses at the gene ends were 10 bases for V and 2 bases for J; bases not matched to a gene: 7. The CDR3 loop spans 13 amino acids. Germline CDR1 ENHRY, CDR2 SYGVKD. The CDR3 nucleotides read TGTGCCACCACTAGCGGAGGGACCTACGAGCAGTACTTC. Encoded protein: CATTSGGTYEQYF.

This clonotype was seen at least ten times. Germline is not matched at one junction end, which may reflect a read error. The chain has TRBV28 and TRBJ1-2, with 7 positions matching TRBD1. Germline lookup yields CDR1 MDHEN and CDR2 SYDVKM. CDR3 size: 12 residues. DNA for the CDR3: TGTGCCAGCTCGAGGGGGCAGGGACCTTCCGCCTTC. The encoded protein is CASSRGQGPSAF.

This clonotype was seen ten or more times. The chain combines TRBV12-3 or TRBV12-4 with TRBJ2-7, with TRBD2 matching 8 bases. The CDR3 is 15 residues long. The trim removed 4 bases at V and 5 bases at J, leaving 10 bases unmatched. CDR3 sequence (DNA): TGTGCCAGCAGTTCCCCAGCGGGGGCCTTTGACGAGCAGTACTTC. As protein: CASSSPAGAFDEQYF.

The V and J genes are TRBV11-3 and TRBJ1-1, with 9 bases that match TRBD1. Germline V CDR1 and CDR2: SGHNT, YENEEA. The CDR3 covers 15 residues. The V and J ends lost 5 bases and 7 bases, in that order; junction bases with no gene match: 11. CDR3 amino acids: CASSPGQGSRGEAFF. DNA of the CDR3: TGTGCCAGCAGCCCGGGACAGGGCTCTCGGGGTGAAGCTTTCTTT.

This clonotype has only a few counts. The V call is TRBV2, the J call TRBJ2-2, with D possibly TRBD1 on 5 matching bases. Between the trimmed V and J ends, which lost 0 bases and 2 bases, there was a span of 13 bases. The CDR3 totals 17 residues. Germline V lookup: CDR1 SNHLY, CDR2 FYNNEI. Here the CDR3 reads CASSEAKAQGNTGELFF. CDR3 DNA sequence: TGTGCCAGCAGTGAAGCAAAGGCGCAGGGAAACACCGGGGAGCTGTTTTTT.

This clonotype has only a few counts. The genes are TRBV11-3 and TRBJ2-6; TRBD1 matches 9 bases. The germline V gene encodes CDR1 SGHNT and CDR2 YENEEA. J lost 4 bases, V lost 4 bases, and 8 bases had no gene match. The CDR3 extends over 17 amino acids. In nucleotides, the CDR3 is TGTGCCAGCAGCTCGGGACAGGGTGCTCCCGGGGCCAACGTCCTGACTTTC. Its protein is CASSSGQGAPGANVLTF.

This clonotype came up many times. The CDR3 loop reads CASSRTAYNQPQHF. As DNA, the CDR3 is TGTGCCAGCAGCCGGACGGCTTACAATCAGCCCCAGCATTTT. The chain combines TRBV7-2 with TRBJ1-5, with D unresolved. The CDR3 length is 14 residues. Germline values: CDR1 SGHTA, CDR2 FQGNSA. Between the trimmed V and J ends, which lost 5 bases and 3 bases, there was a span of 11 bases. The variable domain in full, with the rest retrieved from reference TRBV7-2 and TRBJ1-5, is GAGVSQSPSNKVTEKGKDVELRCDPISGHTALYWYRQSLGQGLEFLIYFQGNSAPDKSGLPSDRFSAERTGGSVSTLTIQRTQQEDSAVYLCASSRTAYNQPQHFGDGTRLSIL.

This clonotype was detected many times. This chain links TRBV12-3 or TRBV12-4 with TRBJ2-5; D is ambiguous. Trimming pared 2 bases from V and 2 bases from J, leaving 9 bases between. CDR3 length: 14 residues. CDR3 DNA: TGTGCCAGCAGTTTAAGGCTAATTCAAGAGACCCAGTACTTC. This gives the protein CASSLRLIQETQYF.

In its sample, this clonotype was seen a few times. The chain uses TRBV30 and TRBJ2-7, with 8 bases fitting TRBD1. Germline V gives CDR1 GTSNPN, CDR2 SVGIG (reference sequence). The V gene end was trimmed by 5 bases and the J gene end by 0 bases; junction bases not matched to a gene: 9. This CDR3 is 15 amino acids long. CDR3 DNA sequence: TGTGCCTGGCAGAGGTCAGGGGGCCTCTCCTACGAGCAGTACTTC. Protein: CAWQRSGGLSYEQYF.